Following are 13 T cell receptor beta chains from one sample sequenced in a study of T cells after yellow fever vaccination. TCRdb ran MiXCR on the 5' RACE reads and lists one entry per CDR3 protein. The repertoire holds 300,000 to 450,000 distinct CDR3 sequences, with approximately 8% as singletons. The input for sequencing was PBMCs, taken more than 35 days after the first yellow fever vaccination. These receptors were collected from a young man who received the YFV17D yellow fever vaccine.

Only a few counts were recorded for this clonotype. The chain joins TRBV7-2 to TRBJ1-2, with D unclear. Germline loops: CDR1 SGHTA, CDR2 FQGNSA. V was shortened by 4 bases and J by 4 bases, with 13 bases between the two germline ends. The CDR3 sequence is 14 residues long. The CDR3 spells CASSYGSFRYGYTF. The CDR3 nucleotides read TGTGCCAGCAGCTACGGTTCATTTCGCTATGGCTACACCTTC.

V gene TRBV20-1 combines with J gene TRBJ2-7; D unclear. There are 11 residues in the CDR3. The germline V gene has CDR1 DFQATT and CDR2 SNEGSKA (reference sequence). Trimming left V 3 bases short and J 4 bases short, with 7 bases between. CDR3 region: CSARLQYEQYV. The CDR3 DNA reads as TGCAGTGCTAGGTTACAGTACGAGCAGTACGTC.

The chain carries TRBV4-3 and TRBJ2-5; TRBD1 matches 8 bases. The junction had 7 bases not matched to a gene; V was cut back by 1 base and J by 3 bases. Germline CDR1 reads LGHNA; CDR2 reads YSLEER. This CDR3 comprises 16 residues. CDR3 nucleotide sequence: TGCGCCAGCAGCCAAGGCGGCTTGACAGGGGAAGAGACCCAGTACTTC. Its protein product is CASSQGGLTGEETQYF.

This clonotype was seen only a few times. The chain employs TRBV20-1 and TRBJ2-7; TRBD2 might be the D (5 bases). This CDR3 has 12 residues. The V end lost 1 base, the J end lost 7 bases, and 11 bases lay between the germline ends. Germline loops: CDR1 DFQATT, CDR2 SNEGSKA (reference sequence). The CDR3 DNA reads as TGCAGTGCTAGAGGGCTCCCGGGGGAGCAGTACGTC. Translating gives CSARGLPGEQYV.

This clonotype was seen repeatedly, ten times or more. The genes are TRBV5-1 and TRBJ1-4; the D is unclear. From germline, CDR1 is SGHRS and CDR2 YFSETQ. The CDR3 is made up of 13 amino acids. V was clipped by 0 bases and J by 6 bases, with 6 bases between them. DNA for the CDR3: TGCGCCAGCAGCTTGGGGGCGGATGAAAAACTGTTTTTT. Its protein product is CASSLGADEKLFF.

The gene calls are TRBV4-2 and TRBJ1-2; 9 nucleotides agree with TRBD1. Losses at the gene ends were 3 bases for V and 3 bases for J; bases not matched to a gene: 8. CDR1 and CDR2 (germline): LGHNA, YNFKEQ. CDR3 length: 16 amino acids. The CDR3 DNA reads TGTGCCAGCAGCCAGGCCGGCCGGGACAGGGACTATGGCTACACCTTC. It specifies CASSQAGRDRDYGYTF.

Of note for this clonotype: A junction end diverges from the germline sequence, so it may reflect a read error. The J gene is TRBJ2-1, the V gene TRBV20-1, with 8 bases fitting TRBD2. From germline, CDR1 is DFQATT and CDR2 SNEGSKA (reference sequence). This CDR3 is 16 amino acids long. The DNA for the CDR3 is TGCAGTGCCAGAGAGTATAGCGGGGACTTTTACAATGAGCAGTTCTTC. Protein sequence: CSAREYSGDFYNEQFF.

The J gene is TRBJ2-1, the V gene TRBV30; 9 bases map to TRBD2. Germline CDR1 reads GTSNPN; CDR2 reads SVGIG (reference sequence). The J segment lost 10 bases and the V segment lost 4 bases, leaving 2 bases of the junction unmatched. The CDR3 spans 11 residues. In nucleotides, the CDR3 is TGTGCCTGGACTAGCGGGGTGGAGCAGTTCTTC. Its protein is CAWTSGVEQFF.

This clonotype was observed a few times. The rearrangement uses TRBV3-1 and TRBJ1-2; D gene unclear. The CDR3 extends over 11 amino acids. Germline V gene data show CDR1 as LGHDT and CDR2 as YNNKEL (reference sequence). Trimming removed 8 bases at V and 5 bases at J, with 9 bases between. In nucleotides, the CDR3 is TGTGCCAGCTTGTCCTTTTATGGCTACACCTTC. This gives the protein CASLSFYGYTF. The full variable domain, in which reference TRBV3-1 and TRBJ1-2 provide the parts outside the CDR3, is DTAVSQTPKYLVTQMGNDKSIKCEQNLGHDTMYWYKQDSKKFLKIMFSYNNKELIINETVPNRFSPKSPDKAHLNLHINSLELGDSAVYFCASLSFYGYTFGSGTRLTVV.

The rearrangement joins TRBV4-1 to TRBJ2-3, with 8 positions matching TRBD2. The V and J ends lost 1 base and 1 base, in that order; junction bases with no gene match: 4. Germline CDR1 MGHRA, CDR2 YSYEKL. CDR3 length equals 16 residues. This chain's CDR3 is CASSQAFSGGTDTQYF. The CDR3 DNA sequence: TGCGCCAGCAGCCAAGCCTTTAGCGGGGGCACAGATACGCAGTATTTT.

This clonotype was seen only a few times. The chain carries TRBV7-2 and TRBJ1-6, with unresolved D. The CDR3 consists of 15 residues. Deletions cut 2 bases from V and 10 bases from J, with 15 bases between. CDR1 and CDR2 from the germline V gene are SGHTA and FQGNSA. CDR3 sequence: CASSLNIGLGSPLHF. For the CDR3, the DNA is TGTGCCAGCAGCTTAAATATAGGGCTCGGCTCACCCCTCCACTTT.

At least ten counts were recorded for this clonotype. CDR3 sequence reads: CASSPGTGNSPLHF. The CDR3 nucleotides are TGTGCCAGCAGTCCCGGGACGGGCAATTCACCCCTCCACTTT. This chain uses TRBV12-3 or TRBV12-4 with TRBJ1-6, with D possibly matching TRBD1 (5 bases). Trimming left V 5 bases short and J 7 bases short, with 12 bases between. The CDR3 contains 14 residues.

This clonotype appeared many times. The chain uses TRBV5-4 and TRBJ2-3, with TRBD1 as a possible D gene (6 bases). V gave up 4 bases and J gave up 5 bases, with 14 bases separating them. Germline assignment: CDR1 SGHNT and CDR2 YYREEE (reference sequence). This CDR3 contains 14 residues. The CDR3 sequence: CASSQTKGGDTQYF. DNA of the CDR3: TGTGCCAGCAGCCAAACCAAAGGGGGAGATACGCAGTATTTT.